A selection of T cell receptor beta chains follows, all from one sample in a study of shared clonotypes between healthy human individuals. The repertoire was sequenced with immunoSEQ multiplex PCR; TCRdb's copy has only in-frame clones and lacks some. The sample consists of about 1.1 million clones, about 84% of them appearing once. The sequencing input was memory CD4+ T cells from PBMCs. The source of these receptors is a man aged 18 to 35 in good health. Some clones in this sample may be carry-over from other donors' samples. Both conserved end residues are part of each CDR3. Fields, in order: clone size, J gene, V gene, CDR3 protein. Size values are once, few and many counts, or a class for expanded clones, and some rows have none.

size: .; J: TRBJ2-1; V: TRBV13; CDR3: CASSLKRDASYNEQFF
size: .; J: TRBJ2-7; V: TRBV5-4; CDR3: CASSLGDSREQYF
size: many; J: TRBJ1-6; V: TRBV14; CDR3: CASSPGQGFYSPLHF
size: few; J: TRBJ2-3; V: TRBV5-4; CDR3: CASSLRHHTDTQYF
size: .; J: TRBJ1-2; V: TRBV20-1; CDR3: CSAGSDGYTF
size: .; J: TRBJ1-1; V: TRBV18; CDR3: CASFGQGNTEAFF
size: .; J: TRBJ1-3; V: TRBV9; CDR3: CASSAYLGEASSGNTIYF
size: .; J: TRBJ2-2; V: TRBV5-5; CDR3: CASSDRTSGSNTGELFF
size: .; J: TRBJ1-1; V: TRBV7-9; CDR3: CASSLEGRNTEAFF
size: once; J: TRBJ2-1; V: TRBV19; CDR3: CASSTTGYGEQFF
size: .; J: TRBJ1-1; V: TRBV7-2; CDR3: CASSLVEGKNTEAFF
size: .; J: TRBJ2-5; V: TRBV6-6; CDR3: CASSYQLGNQETQYF
size: .; J: TRBJ2-5; V: TRBV5-1; CDR3: CASSSRPGREETQYF
size: .; J: TRBJ2-1; V: TRBV2; CDR3: CASGYQEQFF
size: .; J: TRBJ1-5; V: TRBV7-8; CDR3: CASSLVKQQPQHF
size: .; J: TRBJ1-1; V: TRBV10-1; CDR3: CASSEDRWRNTEAFF
size: .; J: TRBJ1-5; V: TRBV10-1; CDR3: CASSESGRLRRVSNQPQHF
size: .; J: TRBJ2-7; V: TRBV11-2; CDR3: CASSLERGSYEQYF
size: .; J: TRBJ2-1; V: TRBV11-3; CDR3: CASSPARGGSYNEQFF
size: once; J: TRBJ1-6; V: TRBV10-3; CDR3: CAISELGQGYSPLHF
size: .; J: TRBJ2-5; V: TRBV15; CDR3: CATSRDPGAPETQYF
size: .; J: TRBJ2-6; V: TRBV29-1; CDR3: CSVAPKISGANVLTF
size: .; J: TRBJ2-2; V: TRBV7-3; CDR3: CASSSGGFGELFF
size: .; J: TRBJ2-1; V: TRBV7-3; CDR3: CASSPPGAGAAGEQFF
size: .; J: TRBJ2-3; V: TRBV5-6; CDR3: CASSSGTGFFADTQYF
size: .; J: TRBJ1-2; V: TRBV29-1; CDR3: CSVEEFGTGDYGYTF
size: .; J: TRBJ2-1; V: TRBV14; CDR3: CASSPRRGAQRAEQFF
size: .; J: TRBJ2-3; V: TRBV30; CDR3: CAWSTTSGGSTDTQYF
size: few; J: TRBJ2-5; V: TRBV5-1; CDR3: CASSLVPAGGPETQYF
size: .; J: TRBJ2-3; V: TRBV7-2; CDR3: CASSLARTDTQYF
size: .; J: TRBJ2-1; V: TRBV5-6; CDR3: CASSTLRGAYNEQFF
size: .; J: TRBJ2-7; V: TRBV6-1; CDR3: CASSAIDQTYEQYF
size: few; J: TRBJ1-1; V: TRBV29-1; CDR3: CSVRTGTEAFF
size: .; J: TRBJ1-1; V: TRBV28; CDR3: CASKGLITEAFF
size: .; J: TRBJ2-7; V: TRBV30; CDR3: CALLIRGLYEQYF
size: .; J: TRBJ1-5; V: TRBV19; CDR3: CASSNRDRVDQPQHF
size: .; J: TRBJ1-2; V: TRBV29-1; CDR3: CSVTEGYDGYTF
size: .; J: TRBJ1-1; V: TRBV19; CDR3: CASSNAPRGGHTEAFF
size: .; J: TRBJ2-1; V: TRBV5-1; CDR3: CASSLLPGYNEQFF
size: .; J: TRBJ2-1; V: TRBV30; CDR3: CAISGKERQFF
size: .; J: TRBJ2-1; V: TRBV2; CDR3: CASSDGPAPGNEQFF
size: .; J: TRBJ2-1; V: TRBV27; CDR3: CASTANLSPEQFF
size: .; J: TRBJ1-3; V: TRBV7-2; CDR3: CASSPRGGAGNTIYF
size: many; J: TRBJ1-1; V: TRBV5-1; CDR3: CASSLDGRMNTEAFF
size: many; J: TRBJ2-3; V: TRBV2; CDR3: CASSGPTPSTDTQYF
size: few; J: TRBJ1-1; V: TRBV7-2; CDR3: CASSRTVWNTEAFF
size: .; J: TRBJ2-3; V: TRBV5-4; CDR3: CASSPGPGDTDTQYF
size: .; J: TRBJ2-7; V: TRBV19; CDR3: CASSISAGAHYEQYF
size: .; J: TRBJ2-1; V: TRBV5-8; CDR3: CASSSAGWSGTNNEQFF
size: .; J: TRBJ2-3; V: TRBV27; CDR3: CASSSTSGRPDTQYF
size: .; J: TRBJ2-7; V: TRBV2; CDR3: CASSEGSSYEQYF
size: .; J: TRBJ1-4; V: TRBV19; CDR3: CASSISGPSANEKLFF
size: .; J: TRBJ2-7; V: TRBV29-1; CDR3: CSVGRNSSYEQYF
size: .; J: TRBJ2-2; V: TRBV4-3; CDR3: CASSQDLSAGELFF
size: many; J: TRBJ2-1; V: TRBV5-5; CDR3: CASSPLQLAGVSYNEQFF
size: many; J: TRBJ2-4; V: TRBV5-8; CDR3: CASSLGGYIQYF